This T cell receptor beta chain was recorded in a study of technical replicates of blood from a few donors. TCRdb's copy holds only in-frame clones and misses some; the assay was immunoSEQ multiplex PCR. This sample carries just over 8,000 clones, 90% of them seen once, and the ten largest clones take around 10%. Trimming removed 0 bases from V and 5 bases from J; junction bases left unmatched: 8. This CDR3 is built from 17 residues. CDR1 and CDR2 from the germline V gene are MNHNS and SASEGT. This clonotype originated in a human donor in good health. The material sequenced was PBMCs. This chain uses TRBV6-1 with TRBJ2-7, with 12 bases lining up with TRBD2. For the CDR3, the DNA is TGTGCCAGCAGTGAAGCGGGGACTAGCGGGCCGGAAGACGAGCAGTACTTC. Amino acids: CASSEAGTSGPEDEQYF.